Each of the 27 T cell receptor beta chains below was sequenced from the same sample in a study of T cell clonotyping in hematopoietic cell transplantation. Time point specified: recipient sample about 28 days before transplant, after cytoreduction. The method was immunoSEQ multiplex PCR; TCRdb's version includes in-frame clones alone and lacks a portion of them. The data contain under 35,000 clones, over 60% of them seen just once; the ten biggest clones take up about 6%. The sample consisted of peripheral blood mononuclear cells, taken before stem cell transplant. The origin of the receptors is a man aged 50 to 59 with myelodysplastic syndrome. Some clones in this sample may be carry-over from other donors' samples.

The V and J genes are TRBV30 and TRBJ2-1, with 7 bases fitting TRBD2. CDR3 length equals 12 residues. After removal of 5 bases from V and 9 bases from J, the junction contained 7 bases not matched to a gene. CDR1 and CDR2 (germline): GTSNPN, SVGIG (reference sequence). CDR3 in amino acids: CAWGGSVGEQFF. The CDR3 DNA is TGTGCCTGGGGCGGGAGTGTCGGTGAGCAGTTCTTC. Variable domain in full (rest from reference TRBV30 and TRBJ2-1): SQTIHQWPATLVQPVGSPLSLECTVEGTSNPNLYWYRQAAGRGLQLLFYSVGIGQISSEVPQNLSASRPQDRQFILSSKKLLLSDSGFYLCAWGGSVGEQFFGPGTRLTVL.

V is TRBV28 and J is TRBJ2-1; 10 nucleotides line up with TRBD1. This CDR3 region has 16 residues. V trimming: 6 bases; J trimming: 7 bases; junction bases outside the gene matches: 12. CDR1 MDHEN and CDR2 SYDVKM come from the germline V gene. The CDR3 spells CASSVIRTGGWNEQFF. The CDR3 DNA reads TGTGCCAGCAGCGTAATACGGACAGGGGGTTGGAATGAGCAGTTCTTC.

This clone showed up just a few times. CDR3 sequence reads: CASSPGQGRETQYF. CDR3 nucleotides: TGCGCCAGCAGCCCGGGACAGGGACGCGAGACCCAGTACTTC. V gene TRBV5-1 combines with J gene TRBJ2-5, with 9 bases matching TRBD1. Per germline, CDR1 SGHRS and CDR2 YFSETQ. The CDR3 totals 14 residues. V shed 4 bases and J 5 bases; nucleotides not matched to a gene: 6.

The chain employs TRBV30 and TRBJ1-5; a possible D gene is TRBD1 (6 bases). This CDR3 contains 13 residues. Germline-derived CDR1 and CDR2 are GTSNPN and SVGIG (reference sequence). Trimming shortened V by 4 bases and J by 9 bases, and 16 bases separated the two germline ends. Written as DNA, the CDR3 is TGTGCCTGGACTAGGGGGGACGGGAGGCCCCAGCATTTT. Amino acid sequence: CAWTRGDGRPQHF.

The chain has TRBV30 and TRBJ1-5, with TRBD1 matching 7 bases. Germline CDR1 and CDR2: GTSNPN and SVGIG (reference sequence). The CDR3 length is 20 residues. The trim removed 5 bases at V and 1 base at J, leaving 23 bases unmatched. CDR3 loop: CAWAPSWDSRASYSNQPQHF. CDR3 nucleotide sequence: TGTGCCTGGGCGCCGAGCTGGGACAGTCGTGCCTCTTACAGCAATCAGCCCCAGCATTTT.

The chain recombines TRBV5-6 with TRBJ2-2; 11 positions match TRBD2. The CDR3 has 16 amino acids. Germline V lookup: CDR1 SGHDT, CDR2 YYEEEE. J lost 5 bases, V lost 4 bases, and 7 bases had no gene match. CDR3 sequence (DNA): TGTGCCAGCAGCACCCGACTAGCGGGACGGACCGGGGAGCTGTTTTTT. It specifies CASSTRLAGRTGELFF.

The V and J genes are TRBV4-1 and TRBJ2-6; D gene uncertain. The CDR3 has 16 amino acids. The germline CDR1 and CDR2 sequences are MGHRA and YSYEKL. V was cut by 0 bases and J by 1 base, with 7 bases left in between. The CDR3 DNA reads TGCGCCAGCAGCCAAGATAGGAATTCTGGGGCCAACGTCCTGACTTTC. Translating gives CASSQDRNSGANVLTF.

The chain joins TRBV14 to TRBJ2-4, with D perhaps matching TRBD2 (6 bases). Germline V gives CDR1 SGHDN, CDR2 FVKESK. The V end was cut by 2 bases, the J end by 1 base, with 12 bases between. The CDR3 length is 16 residues. CDR3 amino acids: CASSQSWSGAKNIQYF. In nucleotides, the CDR3 is TGTGCCAGCAGCCAATCTTGGAGCGGGGCCAAAAACATTCAGTACTTC.

This clone is medium-sized. The chain uses TRBV30 and TRBJ2-7, with unresolved D. The germline V gene has CDR1 GTSNPN and CDR2 SVGIG (reference sequence). This CDR3 has 11 residues. V was cut by 5 bases and J by 2 bases, with 7 bases left in between. The CDR3 sequence is CAWGQAYEQYF. In nucleotides, the CDR3 is TGTGCCTGGGGGCAAGCCTACGAGCAGTACTTC. Variable domain in full (rest from reference TRBV30 and TRBJ2-7): SQTIHQWPATLVQPVGSPLSLECTVEGTSNPNLYWYRQAAGRGLQLLFYSVGIGQISSEVPQNLSASRPQDRQFILSSKKLLLSDSGFYLCAWGQAYEQYFGPGTRLTVT.

The genes are TRBV30 and TRBJ2-7; 11 nucleotides line up with TRBD2. Per germline, CDR1 GTSNPN and CDR2 SVGIG (reference sequence). V shed 2 bases, J shed 6 bases, and the junction held 9 bases outside the gene matches. The CDR3 contains 15 residues. The CDR3 coding sequence is TGTGCCTGGAGTTTGACTAGCGGGATTCCGCGCGAGCAGTACTTC. Amino acid sequence: CAWSLTSGIPREQYF. Full variable domain (missing parts from reference TRBV30 and TRBJ2-7): SQTIHQWPATLVQPVGSPLSLECTVEGTSNPNLYWYRQAAGRGLQLLFYSVGIGQISSEVPQNLSASRPQDRQFILSSKKLLLSDSGFYLCAWSLTSGIPREQYFGPGTRLTVT.

This sequence joins TRBV19 and TRBJ2-7; 10 bases are a match to TRBD2. The CDR3 extends over 17 amino acids. The V gene end was trimmed by 3 bases and the J gene end by 5 bases; junction bases not matched to a gene: 13. Germline V gene sequence: CDR1 LNHDA, CDR2 SQIVND (reference sequence). CDR3 in amino acids: CASSILVSSGSLDEQYF. DNA for the CDR3: TGTGCCAGTAGTATTCTGGTGTCTAGCGGGAGCCTCGACGAGCAGTACTTC.

The count of this clone is one. This chain links TRBV6-5 with TRBJ1-4; perhaps TRBD1 as D (5 bases). The V gene lost 6 bases and the J gene lost 0 bases, with 11 bases spanning the gap. Germline lookup yields CDR1 MNHEY and CDR2 SVGAGI. This CDR3 has 15 amino acids. As DNA, the CDR3 is TGTGCCAGCAGGCGGCAGGGTTCAACTAATGAAAAACTGTTTTTT. Amino acid sequence: CASRRQGSTNEKLFF.

This clone was recorded once. The chain combines TRBV9 with TRBJ1-2; D call uncertain. Germline values: CDR1 SGDLS, CDR2 YYNGEE. The CDR3 covers 14 residues. With 0 bases removed from V and 3 bases from J, the gap between germline ends came to 9 bases. The CDR3 DNA sequence: TGTGCCAGCAGCGTAGATACAACAGACTATGGCTACACCTTC. Its protein is CASSVDTTDYGYTF.

The V and J genes are TRBV10-1 and TRBJ1-4; D is possibly TRBD1 (5 bases). The germline CDR1 and CDR2 sequences are WNHNN and SYGVQD (reference sequence). This CDR3 region has 13 residues. V lost 6 bases, J lost 15 bases, and 20 bases lay in between. The CDR3 spells CASSGTSLNKLFF. Here the CDR3 DNA reads TGCGCCAGCAGCGGGACTTCGCTCAATAAGTTGTTTTTT.

J is TRBJ2-7 and V is TRBV27; D may match TRBD1 or TRBD2 (6 bases each). Germline CDR1 MNHEY, CDR2 SMNVEV (reference sequence). The V end was cut by 6 bases, the J end by 9 bases, with 18 bases between. The CDR3 runs to 13 residues. CDR3 region: CASRGGLMSWQYF. The CDR3 bases are TGTGCCAGCAGAGGGGGACTGATGTCGTGGCAGTACTTC.

The chain is built from TRBV30 and TRBJ1-1; 8 nucleotides align to TRBD1. Germline lookup yields CDR1 GTSNPN and CDR2 SVGIG (reference sequence). The V and J ends lost 2 bases and 5 bases, in that order; junction bases with no gene match: 4. The CDR3 spans 13 residues. In nucleotides, the CDR3 is TGTGCCTGGAGTCCGGACAGGGTAACTGAAGCTTTCTTT. Its protein product is CAWSPDRVTEAFF.

The chain combines TRBV28 with TRBJ1-2; no firm D call. The germline V and J ends were trimmed by 8 bases and 4 bases, with 11 bases remaining between them. This CDR3 is built from 12 residues. Germline loops: CDR1 MDHEN, CDR2 SYDVKM. The CDR3 is CASGGKIYGYTF. Here the CDR3 DNA reads TGTGCCAGCGGTGGCAAAATCTATGGCTACACCTTC.

The CDR3: CASSPTIGELFF. Written as DNA, the CDR3 is TGTGCCAGCAGCCCTACTATCGGGGAGCTGTTTTTT. The chain couples TRBV5-4 to TRBJ2-2; D is ambiguous. The CDR3 totals 12 residues. Deletions cut 4 bases from V and 7 bases from J, with 8 bases between. Germline lookup yields CDR1 SGHNT and CDR2 YYREEE (reference sequence).

V gene TRBV5-1 combines with J gene TRBJ2-3; TRBD2 matches at 7 bases. The CDR3 has 14 residues. CDR1 is SGHRS, CDR2 YFSETQ, per germline. With 2 bases clipped from V and 3 bases from J, the junction kept 3 bases outside the gene matches. Here the CDR3 reads CASSLPSGTDTQYF. CDR3 coding DNA: TGCGCCAGCAGCTTACCTAGCGGTACAGATACGCAGTATTTT.

In its sample, this clone was seen once. CDR3: CASGAYSGANVLTF. The CDR3 coding sequence is TGTGCCAGCGGGGCCTACTCTGGGGCCAACGTCCTGACTTTC. The chain joins TRBV6-1 to TRBJ2-6; D possibly corresponds to TRBD1 (5 bases). Germline loops: CDR1 MNHNS, CDR2 SASEGT. The CDR3 spans 14 residues. Trimming shortened V by 8 bases and J by 0 bases, and 8 bases separated the two germline ends.

This clone has only a few counts. The rearrangement joins TRBV29-1 to TRBJ2-7; 8 nucleotides line up with TRBD1. Trimming cost V 6 bases and J 7 bases; bases outside gene matches: 14. The CDR3 sequence is 14 residues long. CDR1 is SQVTM, CDR2 ANQGSEA, per germline. The CDR3 DNA follows: TGCAGCGTAAGGGACAGGACCCACCATCAAGAGCAGTACTTC. The encoded protein is CSVRDRTHHQEQYF.

V is TRBV9 and J is TRBJ1-1; no reliable D call. This CDR3 contains 14 residues. V was shortened by 0 bases and J by 4 bases, with 10 bases between the two germline ends. Germline CDR1 is SGDLS and CDR2 is YYNGEE. DNA for the CDR3: TGTGCCAGCAGCGTAGGGGGTGGTACCACTGAAGCTTTCTTT. It codes for CASSVGGGTTEAFF.

The chain uses TRBV30 and TRBJ1-1; tentatively, D is TRBD1 (6 bases). The CDR3 is 10 residues long. Looked up from germline, CDR1 is GTSNPN and CDR2 is SVGIG (reference sequence). The CDR3 coding sequence is TGTGCTTTGGGACAAGCTGAAGCTTTCTTT. It specifies CALGQAEAFF.

V gene TRBV30 combines with J gene TRBJ2-1; D possibly corresponds to TRBD2 (6 bases). Trimming stripped 2 bases from V and 0 bases from J, with 14 bases between. This CDR3 has 16 amino acids. From germline, CDR1 is GTSNPN and CDR2 SVGIG (reference sequence). The CDR3 region is CAWSFADGSSYNEQFF. The CDR3 nucleotides read TGTGCCTGGAGTTTTGCGGACGGGAGCTCCTACAATGAGCAGTTCTTC.

The CDR3 here is CASSPGGAEQYF. The CDR3 nucleotides are TGTGCCAGTAGTCCGGGGGGAGCCGAGCAGTACTTC. The chain couples TRBV19 to TRBJ2-7; 7 bases align to TRBD2. The CDR3 has 12 amino acids. Germline V gene lookup returns CDR1 LNHDA and CDR2 SQIVND (reference sequence). V trimming: 5 bases; J trimming: 6 bases; junction bases outside the gene matches: 4.

This clone has just a few counts. As DNA, the CDR3 is TGTGCCAGGGAACCACACCCGGGGGTCGAGCAGTACTTC. As protein: CAREPHPGVEQYF. J is TRBJ2-7 and V is TRBV14, with D possibly being TRBD2 (6 bases). Germline V gene sequence: CDR1 SGHDN, CDR2 FVKESK. This CDR3 contains 13 residues. V was clipped by 9 bases and J by 6 bases, with 18 bases between them.

The sample holds one count of this clone. This sequence joins TRBV4-1 and TRBJ2-3; TRBD2 is a possible D gene (5 bases). The CDR3 is 15 amino acids. Between the trimmed V and J ends, which lost 1 base and 4 bases, there was a span of 12 bases. Germline V gene data show CDR1 as MGHRA and CDR2 as YSYEKL. For the CDR3, the DNA is TGCGCCAGCAGCCAAGGGACTGCTCAGTCAGATACGCAGTATTTT. Protein: CASSQGTAQSDTQYF.